This T cell receptor (beta chain) was found in a study of control samples from healthy donors and cancer patients. Using immunoSEQ multiplex PCR, the repertoire was profiled, and TCRdb retains in-frame clones only, with some absent. Of some 100,000 clones listed, about 88% were seen once; the top ten hold more than 15%. Sample: blood. This clonotype originated in a woman aged 50 to 60 in good health.

CDR3: CASSQETSGASTDTQYF. The CDR3 DNA is TGCGCCAGCAGCCAAGAAACTAGCGGGGCCAGCACAGATACGCAGTATTTT. J is TRBJ2-3 and V is TRBV4-3; 10 bases match TRBD2. The length of the CDR3 is 17 residues. V gave up 0 bases and J gave up 0 bases; unmatched junction bases: 3. The germline V gene has CDR1 LGHNA and CDR2 YSLEER.